This T cell receptor beta chain was sequenced during a study of blood T cell repertoires in COVID-19. Study as a whole: Some COVID-19 samples were acute and others convalescent; all came from the United States, Italy and Spain. Nucleic acid was either cDNA or gDNA, and it came from T cells, B-cell-depleted T cells, or PBMCs.

The V end was cut by 1 base, the J end by 6 bases, with 13 bases between. The CDR3 totals 14 residues. Germline CDR1 MGHDK, CDR2 SYGVNS. The authors' processing: Researchers report that nucleated cell counts were estimated from reference gene primer amplification. Clones were read by immunoSEQ multiplex PCR, and TCRdb kept only the in-frame ones, dropping some. The V and J calls and clone size come from that table; D and trimming were worked out from the DNA. In the table there are 55,000 to 75,000 clones, about 81% of which are singletons. This chain joins TRBV25-1 and TRBJ2-7, with a tentative D call TRBD2 (6 bases). The sequence was obtained from an older man with acute or convalescent COVID-19. The sequencing sample was made of peripheral blood. The CDR3 coding sequence is TGTGCCAGCAGTGAATCGGGCAGGGAGGCCGAGCAGTACTTC. Translated: CASSESGREAEQYF.